The rows below give T cell receptor beta chains drawn from one sample of a study of T cells after posttransplantation cyclophosphamide. Only in-frame clones appear in the TCRdb table, and some are missing; sequencing was by immunoSEQ multiplex PCR. The table lists 25,000 to 35,000 clones, approximately 90% of them singletons. Sequencing used PBMCs. The receptors derive from a woman aged 40 to 50 with a blood cancer, CMV-positive, and with a related stem cell donor. CDR3s include the opening cysteine and the closing phenylalanine or tryptophan. The D gene is left open where the match is weak. Part of the rows lack a size; the others show once, few, many or a class for expanded clones.

CDR3aa	CDR3nt	abundance	j_gene	v_gene	d_gene
CASSLDRGTIEATQYF	TGTGCCAGCAGCTTAGACAGGGGCACCATCGAGGCTACGCAGTATTTT	NA	TRBJ2-3	TRBV5-4	TRBD1
CAIRPGLAGGETQYF	TGTGCCATCAGACCGGGACTAGCGGGGGGAGAGACCCAGTACTTC	once	TRBJ2-5	TRBV10-3	TRBD2
CASSRGQGPGELFF	TGTGCCAGCAGCCGAGGCCAGGGCCCCGGGGAGCTGTTTTTT	NA	TRBJ2-2	TRBV7-8	NA
CASSPRDRAYYGYTF	TGTGCCAGCAGCCCCCGGGACAGGGCCTACTATGGCTACACCTTC	NA	TRBJ1-2	TRBV11-1	TRBD1
CASNIPPEGGGTEAFF	TGTGCCAGCAATATACCCCCGGAAGGAGGTGGGACTGAAGCTTTCTTT	NA	TRBJ1-1	TRBV6-6	NA
CASSLLGGGGYTF	TGTGCCAGCAGTTTACTCGGGGGAGGTGGCTACACCTTC	NA	TRBJ1-2	TRBV27	NA
CASRRQGEWRGDNSPLHF	TGTGCCAGCAGACGACAGGGAGAATGGAGAGGAGATAATTCACCCCTCCACTTT	NA	TRBJ1-6	TRBV14	TRBD1
CASSSSAGNTIYF	TGTGCCAGCAGTTCCTCAGCCGGAAACACCATATATTTT	NA	TRBJ1-3	TRBV6-6	NA
CAWSMGRTPLYSGNTIYF	TGTGCCTGGAGTATGGGGCGCACTCCCCTTTATTCTGGAAACACCATATATTTT	NA	TRBJ1-3	TRBV30	NA
CASTPPGSNEKLFF	TGTGCCAGCACCCCCCCGGGGTCTAATGAAAAACTGTTTTTT	NA	TRBJ1-4	TRBV25-1	NA
CASSADTARSNYGYTF	TGTGCCAGCAGTGCGGACACAGCTCGAAGTAACTATGGCTACACCTTC	NA	TRBJ1-2	TRBV7-2	NA
CASSTIQGWNTEAFF	TGTGCCAGCAGTACTATACAGGGATGGAACACTGAAGCTTTCTTT	NA	TRBJ1-1	TRBV27	NA
CASSVYRGQEETQYF	TGTGCCAGCAGCGTTTACAGGGGGCAGGAAGAGACCCAGTACTTC	NA	TRBJ2-5	TRBV7-9	TRBD1
CASSYLTGANTEAFF	TGTGCCAGCAGCTACTTAACAGGCGCGAACACTGAAGCTTTCTTT	NA	TRBJ1-1	TRBV13	NA
CASRGNGGITGELFF	TGTGCCAGCAGGGGTAATGGGGGCATCACCGGGGAGCTGTTTTTT	NA	TRBJ2-2	TRBV2	NA
CASSVGRVRSPLHF	TGTGCCAGCAGTGTGGGGAGGGTGCGTTCACCCCTCCACTTT	few	TRBJ1-6	TRBV2	NA
CASSLEGVYEQYF	TGCGCCAGCAGCTTGGAGGGAGTCTACGAGCAGTACTTC	few	TRBJ2-7	TRBV5-1	NA
CASSQDRVRGEAFF	TGCGCCAGCAGCCAAGATAGGGTCAGGGGAGAAGCTTTCTTT	NA	TRBJ1-1	TRBV4-1	NA
CASSLGQGGGYEQYF	TGTGCCAGCAGTTTAGGACAGGGGGGCGGCTACGAGCAGTACTTC	NA	TRBJ2-7	TRBV28	TRBD1
CASSVLVGDEQYF	TGTGCCAGCAGTGTCCTAGTAGGCGACGAGCAGTACTTC	NA	TRBJ2-7	TRBV6-6	NA
CSARDWKETQYF	TGCAGCGCCCGGGACTGGAAAGAGACCCAGTACTTC	NA	TRBJ2-5	TRBV29-1	NA
CASSHGQNTEAFF	TGCGCCAGCAGCCATGGACAGAACACTGAAGCTTTCTTT	NA	TRBJ1-1	TRBV5-1	NA
CASSVDRGVYGYTF	TGTGCCAGCAGCGTGGACAGGGGGGTTTATGGCTACACCTTC	NA	TRBJ1-2	TRBV6-1	TRBD1
CASSSFSGGGFNEQFF	TGTGCCAGCAGTTCATTTAGCGGGGGAGGTTTCAATGAGCAGTTCTTC	NA	TRBJ2-1	TRBV27	TRBD2
CASSLPDRLNTEAFF	TGTGCCAGCAGTCTACCGGACAGATTGAACACTGAAGCTTTCTTT	NA	TRBJ1-1	TRBV27	NA
CASSPGTISTQYF	TGTGCCAGCAGCCCGGGGACTATCAGTACGCAGTATTTT	once	TRBJ2-3	TRBV7-3	TRBD2
CASNRQGSGTEAFF	TGCGCCAGCAATAGACAGGGGTCGGGAACTGAAGCTTTCTTT	NA	TRBJ1-1	TRBV10-1	TRBD1
CASSKGRAGTQYF	TGTGCCAGTAGTAAGGGCAGGGCTGGGACCCAGTACTTC	NA	TRBJ2-5	TRBV19	NA
CASSLSGQSNTEAFF	TGTGCCAGCAGCTTAAGCGGACAGTCGAACACTGAAGCTTTCTTT	NA	TRBJ1-1	TRBV7-2	NA
CASSLQTGDRSPLHF	TGTGCCAGCAGCCTCCAGACAGGGGATCGTTCACCCCTCCACTTT	NA	TRBJ1-6	TRBV11-2	TRBD1
CASSSGGQQETQYF	TGTGCCAGCAGCTCGGGGGGGCAGCAAGAGACCCAGTACTTC	NA	TRBJ2-5	TRBV7-2	TRBD2